Shown below are 28 T cell receptor beta chains from a single sample sequenced in a study of blood T cell repertoires in COVID-19. The assay was immunoSEQ multiplex PCR, and TCRdb's table has in-frame clones only and misses some. The table includes 120,000 or so clones, 70% to 90% detected once. The specimen was peripheral blood. The receptors here all came from a woman between 50 and 59 years old with acute or convalescent COVID-19.

The V and J genes are TRBV28 and TRBJ2-7; the D gene is possibly TRBD1 (5 bases). Germline CDR1 reads MDHEN; CDR2 reads SYDVKM. V lost 3 bases, J lost 2 bases, and 11 bases lay in between. The CDR3 loop spans 14 amino acids. The CDR3 sequence is CASSFTGSTYEQYF. CDR3 in DNA: TGTGCCAGCAGTTTCACAGGATCGACCTACGAGCAGTACTTC.

The rearrangement joins TRBV12-5 to TRBJ2-7; TRBD1 aligns across 7 bases. The length of the CDR3 is 14 residues. Germline trimming cut 5 bases from V and 7 bases from J; bases unmatched to any gene: 11. CDR1 and CDR2 (germline): LGHNT, FRNRAP. CDR3 protein: CASGPPTRDSEQYF. The CDR3 DNA reads as TGTGCTAGTGGTCCTCCGACCCGGGACAGTGAGCAGTACTTC.

The rearrangement uses TRBV5-1 and TRBJ2-2, with 10 bases matching TRBD2. Germline-derived CDR1 and CDR2 are SGHRS and YFSETQ. The CDR3 spans 16 residues. V gave up 3 bases and J gave up 4 bases; unmatched junction bases: 6. Here the CDR3 DNA reads TGCGCCAGCAGCTCCGTAGCGGGGGGAACCACCGGGGAGCTGTTTTTT. Amino acid sequence: CASSSVAGGTTGELFF.

The chain is built from TRBV7-9 and TRBJ1-4, with TRBD1 matching over 7 bases. This CDR3 is 16 amino acids long. V was clipped by 1 base and J by 7 bases; unmatched bases: 9. Germline V gene lookup returns CDR1 SEHNR and CDR2 FQNEAQ (reference sequence). This CDR3 is CASSLEGTVKGEKLFF. CDR3 nucleotides: TGTGCCAGCAGCTTAGAAGGGACAGTCAAAGGTGAAAAACTGTTTTTT.

J is TRBJ1-1 and V is TRBV7-2; possible D gene TRBD1, 5 bases. V was cut by 5 bases and J by 1 base, with 11 bases left in between. The CDR3 runs 14 residues. CDR1 and CDR2 from the germline V gene are SGHTA and FQGNSA. CDR3 region: CASSEQGTNTEAFF. As DNA, the CDR3 is TGTGCCAGCAGCGAGCAGGGTACGAACACTGAAGCTTTCTTT.

The chain employs TRBV6-5 and TRBJ1-3, with 8 bases lining up with TRBD1. This CDR3 region has 15 residues. CDR1 is MNHEY and CDR2 is SVGAGI in the germline V gene. The V gene end was trimmed by 4 bases and the J gene end by 4 bases; junction bases not matched to a gene: 6. CDR3 sequence reads: CASSFGQGLGNTIYF. CDR3 nucleotides: TGTGCCAGCAGTTTTGGACAGGGCCTCGGAAACACCATATATTTT.

The J gene is TRBJ2-6, the V gene TRBV27, with 8 bases that match TRBD1. This CDR3 is built from 15 residues. Trimming at V came to 3 bases and at J to 2 bases, leaving 0 bases not matched to a gene. CDR1 and CDR2 from the germline V gene are MNHEY and SMNVEV (reference sequence). The CDR3 DNA is TGTGCCAGCAGTTTCAGGGGGCCTGGGGCCAACGTCCTGACTTTC. It is translated as CASSFRGPGANVLTF.

The J gene is TRBJ1-1, the V gene TRBV29-1, with D tentatively TRBD1 (6 bases). The CDR3 length is 13 residues. Germline CDR1 reads SQVTM; CDR2 reads ANQGSEA. Between the trimmed V and J ends, which lost 4 bases and 1 base, there was a span of 10 bases. The DNA for the CDR3 is TGCAGCGTTGCGGACAGCAAGAACACTGAAGCTTTCTTT. It codes for CSVADSKNTEAFF.

This clone was observed a handful of times. V gene TRBV7-2 combines with J gene TRBJ1-3; no reliable D call. The CDR3 is 12 amino acids. The germline V gene encodes CDR1 SGHTA and CDR2 FQGNSA. V was pared by 3 bases and J by 4 bases, with 4 bases between. In DNA form, the CDR3 reads TGTGCCAGCAGCTTGCGGGGAAACACCATATATTTT. It is translated as CASSLRGNTIYF.

This chain connects TRBV18 to TRBJ2-2, with D possibly TRBD2 on 7 matching bases. Germline V gene lookup returns CDR1 KGHSH and CDR2 LQKENI. Trimming cost V 3 bases and J 7 bases, with 12 bases left between them. CDR3 length: 14 residues. The CDR3 nucleotides read TGTGCCAGCTCACCTGCGGGGGCAGACGGGGAGCTGTTTTTT. Translated, it gives CASSPAGADGELFF.

The chain couples TRBV2 to TRBJ2-6; D ambiguous. From germline, CDR1 is SNHLY and CDR2 FYNNEI. The CDR3 totals 14 residues. Between the trimmed V and J ends, which lost 8 bases and 1 base, there was a span of 9 bases. The CDR3 reads CASAIESGANVLTF. CDR3 coding DNA: TGTGCCAGCGCCATAGAATCTGGGGCCAACGTCCTGACTTTC.

This chain joins TRBV6-1 and TRBJ1-1; D is ambiguous. Germline CDR1 is MNHNS and CDR2 is SASEGT. The CDR3 spans 15 residues. The ends were cut back, 1 base at V and 0 bases at J, with 9 bases in the middle. In nucleotides, the CDR3 is TGTGCCAGCAGTGAAGACAGAACAATGAACACTGAAGCTTTCTTT. It yields the protein CASSEDRTMNTEAFF.

The V call is TRBV29-1, the J call TRBJ2-1; 8 positions match TRBD1. Germline-derived CDR1 and CDR2 are SQVTM and ANQGSEA. The CDR3 loop spans 16 amino acids. V gave up 6 bases and J gave up 7 bases; unmatched junction bases: 17. CDR3 bases: TGCAGCGTGGGGATTTATCCGGGACAGGATTGGAATGAGCAGTTCTTC. Encoded protein: CSVGIYPGQDWNEQFF.

V and J are TRBV4-1 and TRBJ2-5; 8 positions match TRBD1. This CDR3 contains 16 residues. Per germline, CDR1 MGHRA and CDR2 YSYEKL. V trimming: 0 bases; J trimming: 5 bases; junction bases outside the gene matches: 8. The CDR3 nucleotides are TGCGCCAGCAGCCAAGACCGGACAGGGATGGTCGAGACCCAGTACTTC. Protein sequence: CASSQDRTGMVETQYF.

The chain's CDR3 is CASSREQGTELFF. CDR3 coding DNA: TGTGCCAGCTCAAGGGAACAGGGTACGGAACTGTTTTTT. This chain links TRBV18 with TRBJ1-4, with TRBD1 as a possible D gene (6 bases). Germline lookup yields CDR1 KGHSH and CDR2 LQKENI. The CDR3 extends over 13 amino acids. V lost 5 bases, J lost 12 bases, and 16 bases lay in between.

V and J are TRBV25-1 and TRBJ1-2, with TRBD1 as a possible D gene (5 bases). The CDR3 is made up of 12 amino acids. Trimming took 4 bases from V and 7 from J, leaving 10 bases between them. CDR1 is MGHDK and CDR2 is SYGVNS in the germline V gene. The CDR3 protein is CASSGSGPGYTF. CDR3 nucleotide sequence: TGTGCCAGCAGTGGCTCAGGGCCTGGCTACACCTTC.

The gene calls are TRBV18 and TRBJ2-1, with D maybe TRBD2 (6 bases). V lost 3 bases to trimming and J lost 7 bases, with 16 bases between them. The CDR3 covers 15 residues. The germline V gene encodes CDR1 KGHSH and CDR2 LQKENI. As DNA, the CDR3 is TGTGCCAGCTCACCTAGCGGAGCCTCTAATAATGAGCAGTTCTTC. It yields the protein CASSPSGASNNEQFF.

This clone was counted once. V is TRBV11-2 and J is TRBJ2-1; D possibly corresponds to TRBD2 (5 bases). CDR1 and CDR2 (germline): SGHAT, FQNNGV. The CDR3 runs 13 residues. With 0 bases removed from V and 9 bases from J, the gap between germline ends came to 9 bases. CDR3 sequence: CASSLDRTGEQFF. DNA for the CDR3: TGTGCCAGCAGCTTAGACCGGACTGGTGAGCAGTTCTTC.

CDR3 sequence (DNA): TGTGCCAGTACCCCCCGGGGATACTATGGCTACACCTTC. Its protein is CASTPRGYYGYTF. The chain employs TRBV19 and TRBJ1-2; D is unresolved. V dropped 7 bases and J dropped 3 bases, with 12 bases sitting between them. The CDR3 runs to 13 residues. The germline V gene has CDR1 LNHDA and CDR2 SQIVND (reference sequence).

There are a few counts of this clone. The DNA for the CDR3 is TGTGCCAGCAGCCAAGTGCAGGGGGTAGCCGAGCAGTACTTC. Its translation is CASSQVQGVAEQYF. The chain has TRBV3-1 (or the pseudogene TRBV3-2) and TRBJ2-7, with 7 bases fitting TRBD1. CDR3 length: 14 residues. The V segment lost 1 base and the J segment 6 bases; nucleotides outside the gene matches: 6. Germline CDR1 LGHDT, CDR2 YNNKEL (reference sequence).

The CDR3 protein is CAIRTTRGPGDTIYF. Here the CDR3 DNA reads TGTGCCATCAGAACCACCAGGGGTCCCGGGGACACCATATATTTT. This sequence joins TRBV10-3 and TRBJ1-3, with a weak D call TRBD1 (6 bases). Germline CDR1 is ENHRY and CDR2 is SYGVKD. This CDR3 has 15 residues. V gave up 6 bases and J gave up 8 bases, with 20 bases separating them.

The rearrangement uses TRBV9 and TRBJ2-2; 8 bases line up with TRBD2. V shed 3 bases, J shed 4 bases, and the junction held 11 bases outside the gene matches. Germline V lookup: CDR1 SGDLS, CDR2 YYNGEE. This CDR3 contains 17 residues. CDR3 amino acids: CASSAKRGLLITGELFF. In DNA form, the CDR3 reads TGTGCCAGCAGCGCGAAGCGGGGGCTGCTGATCACCGGGGAGCTGTTTTTT.

In this sample, this clone turned up once. The chain couples TRBV25-1 to TRBJ1-2; a possible D gene is TRBD1 (5 bases). The CDR3 extends over 15 amino acids. CDR1 MGHDK and CDR2 SYGVNS come from the germline V gene. V was pared by 3 bases and J by 8 bases, with 19 bases between. The CDR3 DNA sequence: TGTGCCAGCAGTGACGCCGCAGTCAGGGCCAACGGCTACACCTTC. Translating gives CASSDAAVRANGYTF.

The chain employs TRBV2 and TRBJ2-2; maybe TRBD2 (5 bases). Looked up from germline, CDR1 is SNHLY and CDR2 is FYNNEI. Trimming shortened V by 2 bases and J by 8 bases, and 9 bases separated the two germline ends. This CDR3 is built from 13 residues. The CDR3 region has the DNA TGTGCCAGCAGTGAAACTAGTAGGGGGGAGCTGTTTTTT. This translates into CASSETSRGELFF. The full variable domain, rest sourced from reference TRBV2 and TRBJ2-2, is EPEVTQTPSHQVTQMGQEVILRCVPISNHLYFYWYRQILGQKVEFLVSFYNNEISEKSEIFDDQFSVERPDGSNFTLKIRSTKLEDSAMYFCASSETSRGELFFGEGSRLTVL.

This clone appeared once. The chain carries TRBV11-2 and TRBJ2-7, with TRBD1 as a possible D gene (5 bases). V was clipped by 4 bases and J by 4 bases, with 17 bases between them. The CDR3 has 15 residues. The germline CDR1 and CDR2 sequences are SGHAT and FQNNGV. CDR3 residues: CASSSPTELEYEQYF. DNA of the CDR3: TGTGCCAGCAGCTCACCGACAGAGCTAGAATACGAGCAGTACTTC.

This rearrangement joins TRBV10-1 to TRBJ1-1; D not resolved. Germline values: CDR1 WNHNN, CDR2 SYGVQD (reference sequence). V was shortened by 6 bases and J by 0 bases, with 11 bases between the two germline ends. This CDR3 spans 14 amino acids. CDR3 loop: CASSAEVVNTEAFF. The DNA for the CDR3 is TGCGCCAGCAGCGCCGAGGTAGTGAACACTGAAGCTTTCTTT.

The CDR3 nucleotides read TGTGCCAGTAGTAGGACAGGGGCCCGGAGCACTGAAGCTTTCTTT. It encodes CASSRTGARSTEAFF. V and J are TRBV19 and TRBJ1-1; TRBD1 agrees at 9 bases. V was clipped by 4 bases and J by 4 bases; unmatched bases: 7. The germline gives CDR1 LNHDA, CDR2 SQIVND (reference sequence). The CDR3 covers 15 residues.

This chain's CDR3 is CASSPGTPDYGYTF. The CDR3 region has the DNA TGTGCCAGCAGCCCCGGGACACCCGACTATGGCTACACCTTC. V gene TRBV5-8 combines with J gene TRBJ1-2; D is perhaps TRBD1 (6 bases). This CDR3 has 14 residues. V was clipped by 4 bases and J by 3 bases, with 13 bases between them. Germline-derived CDR1 and CDR2 are SGHTS and YDEGEE.